This T cell receptor (beta chain) was identified during a study of human T cells and chemical hapten exposure. At the level of the study: Patches that contained 0.01% DPC were applied to the upper back and read at 6 days.

Germline lookup yields CDR1 KGHSH and CDR2 LQKENI. Losses at the gene ends were 4 bases for V and 6 bases for J; bases not matched to a gene: 5. This CDR3 comprises 14 residues. As to time point: patch test 2, 6 weeks after DPC sensitization. Treatment in this sample: therapeutic diphenylcyclopropenone sensitization with weekly scalp DPC. The library put unique molecular identifiers onto individual cDNA molecules. TCRdb processed the RACE reads anew with MiXCR; each CDR3 protein has one entry. Of fewer than 100,000 distinct CDR3 sequences in the sample, 11% were seen once. This rearrangement joins TRBV18 to TRBJ2-2; 7 nucleotides line up with TRBD1. Sequencing used whole blood, obtained in connection with sensitization to the hapten diphenylcyclopropenone (DPC). This TCR derives from a man aged 18-30 years with alopecia areata. Some clones in this sample may be carry-over from other donors' samples. CDR3 residues: CASSQTTGSGELFF. The CDR3 DNA follows: TGTGCCAGCTCACAGACGACAGGGTCCGGGGAGCTGTTTTTT.